The clone carrying this T cell receptor beta chain appeared many times. These data come from a study of blood T cell repertoires in COVID-19. At the level of the study: Nucleic acid was either cDNA or gDNA, and it came from T cells, B-cell-depleted T cells, or PBMCs.

In the study's own analysis: Estimation of nucleated cell counts was performed using reference gene primer amplification. Profiled with immunoSEQ multiplex PCR; TCRdb holds only in-frame clones, not every one. The V and J calls and clone size come from that table; D and trimming were worked out from the DNA. The profile shows tens of thousands of clones, more than 60% of them singletons. CDR3 length: 18 amino acids. Germline CDR1 reads MNHEY; CDR2 reads SMNVEV (reference sequence). The ends lost 4 bases at V and 2 bases at J; junction bases unmatched: 14. The receptor comes from a human donor in a cohort sampled during active COVID-19. The chain links TRBV27 to TRBJ1-2, with 9 nucleotides matching TRBD1. Sequenced material: peripheral blood. The CDR3 bases are TGTGCCAGCAGTTGGGCCCACACTTCGGGACAGGGCAACTATGGCTACACCTTC. Translating it yields CASSWAHTSGQGNYGYTF.